A single sample is the source of the 8 T cell receptor beta chains below, sequenced in a study of blood T cells in healthy people across ages. Primers used in a second PCR of roughly 6 to 12 cycles were a sample-barcoded 5' primer and a J-beta primer mix. TCRdb independently ran MiXCR on the 5' RACE reads; one entry per CDR3 protein. The sample holds fewer than 2,000,000 distinct CDR3 sequences, about 39% seen once. The source material was blood. These receptors were obtained from a human donor in good health.

The chain combines TRBV12-3 or TRBV12-4 with TRBJ2-7; D remains unclear. V was shortened by 4 bases and J by 0 bases, with 13 bases between the two germline ends. The CDR3 totals 15 residues. The CDR3 region is CASSSNFGSSYEQYF. CDR3 bases: TGTGCCAGCAGTTCTAATTTCGGCAGCTCCTACGAGCAGTACTTC.

The chain carries TRBV29-1 and TRBJ1-1, with D perhaps TRBD1 (5 bases). Germline V CDR1 and CDR2: SQVTM, ANQGSEA. The length of the CDR3 is 13 residues. V gave up 7 bases and J gave up 1 base, with 13 bases separating them. CDR3 nucleotide sequence: TGCAGCGCGGTCGCGGGGGGGAACACTGAAGCTTTCTTT. It encodes CSAVAGGNTEAFF.

The rearrangement links TRBV20-1 to TRBJ1-1, with D possibly being TRBD1 (5 bases). CDR1 and CDR2 (germline): DFQATT, SNEGSKA (reference sequence). This CDR3 is built from 12 residues. The germline V and J ends were trimmed by 3 bases and 7 bases, with 12 bases remaining between them. DNA of the CDR3: TGCAGTGCTAGTCAGGGCCGAGATGAAGCTTTCTTT. This gives the protein CSASQGRDEAFF.

This clonotype turned up a few times. The chain is built from TRBV4-3 and TRBJ2-3; D is undetermined. The CDR3 has 15 amino acids. Germline CDR1 LGHNA, CDR2 YSLEER. Trimming cost V 1 base and J 5 bases, with 13 bases left between them. CDR3 protein: CASSQAPLNRDTQYF. CDR3 DNA: TGCGCCAGCAGCCAAGCCCCCCTCAATAGAGATACGCAGTATTTT.

This clonotype was found once. The chain has TRBV7-9 and TRBJ2-6, with no clear D. Trimming cost V 0 bases and J 4 bases, with 13 bases left between them. Germline CDR1 reads SEHNR; CDR2 reads FQNEAQ (reference sequence). The CDR3 runs to 17 residues. CDR3 in DNA: TGTGCCAGCAGCTTAGCGGGCAGGCCCCTAGGGGCCAACGTCCTGACTTTC. Translating it yields CASSLAGRPLGANVLTF.

The V call is TRBV4-3, the J call TRBJ1-2; no firm D call. The germline V gene has CDR1 LGHNA and CDR2 YSLEER. The V and J ends lost 1 base and 3 bases respectively, with 12 bases between them. The CDR3 contains 15 residues. CDR3 protein: CASSQVVGSDYGYTF. CDR3 sequence (DNA): TGCGCCAGCAGCCAAGTAGTAGGGAGCGACTATGGCTACACCTTC.

This clonotype has just a few counts. V is TRBV5-5 and J is TRBJ1-5, with TRBD1 as a possible D gene (5 bases). V lost 4 bases and J 6 bases, leaving 14 bases between the germline ends. Germline CDR1 SGHKS, CDR2 YYEKEE (reference sequence). This CDR3 is built from 14 residues. DNA of the CDR3: TGTGCCAGCAGCCCCAGGGAGATGAGTCAGCCCCAGCATTTT. Translation: CASSPREMSQPQHF.

The chain employs TRBV20-1 and TRBJ2-7; D may be TRBD1 (5 bases). The V gene lost 4 bases and the J gene lost 0 bases, with 19 bases spanning the gap. The germline V gene has CDR1 DFQATT and CDR2 SNEGSKA (reference sequence). There are 16 residues in the CDR3. CDR3 bases: TGCAGTGCTAATCCAACCGACAGATTTTCCTCCTACGAGCAGTACTTC. This codes for CSANPTDRFSSYEQYF.